The rows below give T cell receptor beta chains drawn from one sample of a study of T-cell memory formation after mild COVID-19. TCRdb re-derived calls from the 5' RACE reads in MiXCR, one entry per CDR3 protein. The repertoire holds hundreds of thousands of distinct CDR3 sequences, 20% to 25% seen once, with about an eighth in the top ten. Sequences were obtained from PBMCs or a T cell subset sorted from them (not recorded which). Receptor source: an adult woman who had mild COVID-19 (a few samples of this study predate the infection). Cell type and time point are not known. The CDR3 runs from the conserved cysteine through the conserved F or W. A D gene is named only where the DNA matches it firmly. Clone size is shown for a subset of rows, as once, few, many or a class of expanded clone.

v_call	clone_size	j_call	d_call	cdr3_aa	cdr3_nt
TRBV20-1	-	TRBJ2-1	TRBD1	CSVTRDRGNEQFF	TGCAGTGTTACCCGGGACAGGGGCAATGAGCAGTTCTTC
TRBV6-5	-	TRBJ2-3	-	CASSYSGTPPRNTQYF	TGTGCCAGCAGTTACTCGGGGACTCCCCCTCGGAATACGCAGTATTTT
TRBV20-1	-	TRBJ2-1	TRBD2	CSAYGGSSYNEQFF	TGCAGTGCTTACGGGGGGAGCTCCTACAATGAGCAGTTCTTC
TRBV5-4	-	TRBJ2-5	TRBD1	CASSSGTVGETQYF	TGTGCCAGCAGCTCCGGGACAGTCGGGGAGACCCAGTACTTC
TRBV5-1	many	TRBJ2-7	TRBD1	CASSREGQSYEQYF	TGCGCCAGCAGCCGTGAGGGACAGTCCTACGAGCAGTACTTC
TRBV30	-	TRBJ2-1	-	CAWSILTGLFF	TGTGCCTGGAGTATTCTAACCGGGCTGTTCTTC
TRBV10-3	-	TRBJ2-2	-	CAISERRQGITGELFF	TGTGCCATCAGTGAGCGACGGCAGGGGATCACCGGGGAGCTGTTTTTT
TRBV7-8	-	TRBJ1-2	TRBD1	CASRPPGQAKNYGYTF	TGTGCCAGCAGACCTCCCGGACAGGCCAAGAACTATGGCTACACCTTC
TRBV19	-	TRBJ2-3	-	CASSIGQEITQSTDTQYF	TGTGCCAGTAGTATCGGGCAGGAGATCACCCAGAGCACAGATACGCAGTATTTT
TRBV19	-	TRBJ2-2	-	CASIQGSRNTGELFF	TGTGCCAGTATACAGGGCTCTCGGAACACCGGGGAGCTGTTTTTT
TRBV7-6	few	TRBJ1-1	-	CASSLAWGTNTEAFF	TGTGCCAGCAGCTTAGCGTGGGGTACAAACACTGAAGCTTTCTTT
TRBV5-5	-	TRBJ2-2	-	CASSPLPRTDNTGELFF	TGTGCCAGCAGCCCGCTACCCCGGACAGATAACACCGGGGAGCTGTTTTTT
TRBV21-1	few	TRBJ2-7	-	CASSNMFPPWQYF	TGTGCCAGCAGCAATATGTTCCCTCCGTGGCAGTACTTC
TRBV4-3	few	TRBJ2-7	TRBD2	CASSQLAGPPPYEQYF	TGCGCCAGCAGCCAGCTAGCGGGGCCACCTCCTTACGAGCAGTACTTC
TRBV13	few	TRBJ2-7	TRBD2	CASGPGRLGEQYF	TGTGCCAGCGGACCCGGGAGGCTGGGAGAGCAGTACTTC